This is a list of T cell receptor beta chains from one sample in a study of post-analysis software for immune sequencing data. One entry per CDR3 protein results from TCRdb running MiXCR on the PCR reads. In the table there are about 760,000 distinct CDR3 sequences, less than 35% of which are singletons. Source material: blood. These receptor sequences come from a girl between 10 and 17 years old with multiple sclerosis. CDR3s include the opening cysteine and the closing phenylalanine or tryptophan. A D gene is named only where the DNA matches it firmly. Rows give clone size only sometimes, using once, few, many, or a class for an expanded clone.

abundance,v_gene,d_gene,j_gene,CDR3aa,CDR3nt
NA,TRBV27,NA,TRBJ1-3,CASSLRGGGGNTIYF,TGTGCCAGCAGTTTACGAGGGGGAGGTGGAAACACCATATATTTT
few,TRBV20-1,NA,TRBJ2-3,CSAGTGSGTDTQYF,TGCAGTGCAGGAACCGGGAGCGGCACAGATACGCAGTATTTT
few,TRBV5-1,NA,TRBJ1-5,CASSYVGGSQPQHF,TGCGCCAGCAGCTACGTGGGAGGCAGTCAGCCCCAGCATTTT
few,TRBV4-3,NA,TRBJ1-2,CASSQGSSGYTF,TGCGCCAGCAGCCAAGGTAGTAGTGGCTACACCTTC
NA,TRBV6-6,NA,TRBJ2-1,CASSRYSRGGGEQVF,TGTGCCAGCAGCCGCTACTCCCGGGGTGGGGGCGAGCAGGTCTTC
NA,TRBV7-2,NA,TRBJ2-3,CASRLQQTDTQYF,TGTGCCAGCAGGTTACAGCAAACAGATACGCAGTATTTT
NA,TRBV14,TRBD2,TRBJ2-1,CASSYSGRFRDEQFF,TGTGCCAGCAGCTATAGCGGGAGATTCCGGGATGAGCAGTTCTTC
NA,TRBV29-1,TRBD2,TRBJ2-5,CSVELPSGYGRETQYF,TGCAGCGTTGAATTGCCTAGCGGGTACGGGAGAGAGACCCAGTACTTC
NA,TRBV5-1,TRBD2,TRBJ2-5,CASIQAGDTGTQYF,TGCGCCAGCATTCAAGCGGGGGACACGGGGACCCAGTACTTC
NA,TRBV5-1,NA,TRBJ1-1,CASSSSPTPAGANTEAFF,TGCGCCAGCAGCTCCAGCCCGACCCCAGCCGGGGCGAACACTGAAGCTTTCTTT
NA,TRBV7-2,NA,TRBJ2-3,CASSLAPGPVTDTQYF,TGTGCCAGCAGCTTAGCTCCGGGACCGGTGACAGATACGCAGTATTTT
NA,TRBV18,NA,TRBJ2-6,CASSPVKGSGANVLAF,TGTGCCAGCTCACCAGTCAAGGGATCTGGGGCCAACGTCCTGGCTTTC
few,TRBV7-2,TRBD1,TRBJ1-4,CASSPGGGGKLFF,TGTGCCAGCAGCCCAGGGGGAGGGGGAAAACTGTTTTTT
NA,TRBV12-3/TRBV12-4,TRBD1,TRBJ2-5,CAGSTGDRGRLETQYF,TGTGCCGGCAGCACAGGGGACAGGGGGAGGTTGGAGACCCAGTACTTC
NA,TRBV28,NA,TRBJ2-7,CASSTYPSPGLRSYEQYF,TGTGCCAGCAGTACTTACCCCTCTCCAGGCCTAAGGTCCTACGAGCAGTACTTC
few,TRBV15,TRBD2,TRBJ2-1,CATSRTQRTSGFGVYNEQFF,TGTGCCACCAGCAGAACACAGCGGACTAGCGGGTTCGGTGTGTACAATGAGCAGTTCTTC
few,TRBV7-2,NA,TRBJ2-7,CASSPNGGTWGEQYF,TGTGCCAGCAGCCCCAACGGCGGGACATGGGGCGAGCAGTACTTC
many,TRBV18,NA,TRBJ2-5,CASSPRQQETQYF,TGTGCCAGCAGTCCCCGACAGCAAGAGACCCAGTACTTC
NA,TRBV20-1,NA,TRBJ2-3,CSAREGTDTQYF,TGCAGTGCTAGAGAAGGCACAGATACGCAGTATTTT
few,TRBV10-3,TRBD1,TRBJ2-1,CAIKDRVEQFF,TGTGCCATCAAAGACAGGGTTGAGCAGTTCTTC
NA,TRBV20-1,NA,TRBJ2-1,CSARAYGPSSATEYNEQFF,TGCAGTGCTAGAGCTTATGGGCCGTCGTCCGCGACCGAATACAATGAGCAGTTCTTC
NA,TRBV20-1,TRBD2,TRBJ2-3,CSASGRAGGVTDTQYF,TGCAGTGCTAGCGGGAGGGCCGGTGGGGTCACAGATACGCAGTATTTT
many,TRBV20-1,TRBD2,TRBJ2-1,CSARLAGGPNEQFF,TGCAGTGCTAGACTCGCGGGAGGGCCCAATGAGCAGTTCTTC
NA,TRBV11-2,TRBD2,TRBJ2-7,CASSSGLAGGPVTYEQYF,TGTGCCAGCAGCTCGGGACTAGCGGGAGGCCCGGTGACCTACGAGCAGTACTTC
few,TRBV12-3/TRBV12-4,NA,TRBJ2-2,CASRGTNTGELFF,TGTGCCAGCAGGGGGACGAACACCGGGGAGCTGTTTTTT
few,TRBV7-2,NA,TRBJ2-6,CASSLGGGAGGANVLTF,TGTGCCAGCAGCTTAGGGGGCGGAGCAGGGGGGGCCAACGTCCTGACTTTC
NA,TRBV9,TRBD2,TRBJ2-2,CASSEGLLAPNTGELFF,TGTGCCAGCAGCGAGGGGCTACTAGCGCCGAACACCGGGGAGCTGTTTTTT
few,TRBV5-1,TRBD2,TRBJ2-1,CASALGLASDEQFF,TGCGCCAGCGCCCTAGGACTAGCTAGCGATGAGCAGTTCTTC
NA,TRBV20-1,NA,TRBJ2-4,CSASFSRLAKNIQYF,TGCAGTGCTTCTTTCTCCCGACTAGCCAAAAACATTCAGTACTTC